These 18 T cell receptor beta chains were all obtained from the same sample, sequenced in a study of blood T cell repertoires in COVID-19. Clones were read by immunoSEQ multiplex PCR, and TCRdb kept only the in-frame ones, dropping some. Found here are 150,000 or so clones, about 88% of them singletons; the top ten hold 0.95% to 1.5%. Sequences were obtained from PBMCs or T cells enriched from blood (not recorded which). Receptors were obtained from a human donor with acute COVID-19. The donor label of this sample is uncertain.

This clone has just one count. The genes are TRBV24-1 and TRBJ2-3; 9 bases are a match to TRBD1. The CDR3 spans 18 residues. Germline V gene data show CDR1 as KGHDR and CDR2 as SFDVKD. The J segment lost 2 bases and the V segment lost 5 bases, leaving 13 bases of the junction unmatched. The chain's CDR3 is CATSGPKTGGTVTDTQYF. DNA of the CDR3: TGTGCCACCAGTGGCCCCAAGACAGGGGGGACTGTCACAGATACGCAGTATTTT.

The chain combines TRBV12-2 with TRBJ2-3; the listed D gene, TRBD2, was not tested against the DNA. TRBV12-2 is noted as a pseudogene. The CDR3 loop spans 21 amino acids. CDR3 bases: TGTGCAAGTCGCTTAGCGTACAGGCTAGCGGGGGGGCCCGCCATCACAGATACGCAGTATTTT. Encoded protein: CASRLAYRLAGGPAITDTQYF.

This chain links TRBV6-2 or TRBV6-3 with TRBJ2-1; 14 nucleotides agree with TRBD2. This CDR3 is built from 17 residues. V trimming: 2 bases; J trimming: 8 bases; junction bases outside the gene matches: 8. The germline V gene has CDR1 MNHEY and CDR2 SVGEGT. In nucleotides, the CDR3 is TGTGCCAGCAGTTACAGCCGACTAGCGGGGGGGCGCGATGAGCAGTTCTTC. Translation: CASSYSRLAGGRDEQFF.

The V and J genes are TRBV19 and TRBJ1-5; 8 positions match TRBD1. Germline CDR1 and CDR2: LNHDA and SQIVND (reference sequence). The CDR3 covers 15 residues. The V gene end was trimmed by 1 base and the J gene end by 6 bases; junction bases not matched to a gene: 5. DNA for the CDR3: TGTGCCAGTAGTATAGTGACAGGGGCCTGTCAGCCCCAGCATTTT. Residues: CASSIVTGACQPQHF.

V usage is TRBV10-2 and J usage is TRBJ2-2, with 11 bases identical to TRBD2. The V gene end was trimmed by 6 bases and the J gene end by 7 bases; junction bases not matched to a gene: 13. The CDR3 runs 17 residues. Germline-derived CDR1 and CDR2 are WSHSY and SAAADI. The CDR3 spells CASSRIPSGGTHGELFF. DNA of the CDR3: TGCGCCAGCAGCCGCATCCCTAGCGGGGGGACCCACGGGGAGCTGTTTTTT.

The genes are TRBV5-1 and TRBJ2-3; 9 bases agree with TRBD2. The CDR3 consists of 16 residues. The trim removed 0 bases at V and 6 bases at J, leaving 8 bases unmatched. CDR1 SGHRS and CDR2 YFSETQ come from the germline V gene. CDR3 residues: CASSLDPAGGPDTQYF. In DNA form, the CDR3 reads TGCGCCAGCAGCTTGGACCCAGCGGGGGGCCCGGATACGCAGTATTTT.

This clone was picked up a small number of times. The sample has other DNA sequences that encode this CDR3 too. This chain connects TRBV12-3 or TRBV12-4 to TRBJ1-5; D is uncertain. The V end lost 3 bases, the J end lost 5 bases, and 5 bases lay between the germline ends. This CDR3 comprises 12 residues. The CDR3 is CASSFLDQPQHF. Written as DNA, the CDR3 is TGTGCCAGCAGTTTTCTTGATCAGCCCCAGCATTTT.

The chain combines TRBV24-1 with TRBJ2-1; TRBD1 might be the D (5 bases). The CDR3 runs 16 residues. The V end lost 3 bases, the J end lost 0 bases, and 11 bases lay between the germline ends. Germline CDR1 reads KGHDR; CDR2 reads SFDVKD. The CDR3 coding sequence is TGTGCCACCAGTGATCCAGGGCTAAGCTCCTACAATGAGCAGTTCTTC. The encoded protein is CATSDPGLSSYNEQFF.

The chain couples TRBV5-5 to TRBJ1-2, with a tentative D call TRBD1 (6 bases). Germline V CDR1 and CDR2: SGHKS, YYEKEE (reference sequence). The V gene lost 0 bases and the J gene lost 2 bases, with 11 bases spanning the gap. The CDR3 sequence is 15 residues long. CDR3 amino acids: CASSLDRDWNYGYTF. Written as DNA, the CDR3 is TGTGCCAGCAGCTTGGACAGGGATTGGAACTATGGCTACACCTTC.

This clone came up a few times. The genes are TRBV19 and TRBJ2-7; 9 bases align to TRBD1. Losses at the gene ends were 6 bases for V and 5 bases for J; bases not matched to a gene: 11. CDR3 length: 15 amino acids. Per germline, CDR1 LNHDA and CDR2 SQIVND (reference sequence). DNA for the CDR3: TGTGCCAGTAGCTCTTGGGGCCGACAGGGGGACGAGCAGTACTTC. Translated: CASSSWGRQGDEQYF.

This chain connects TRBV6-5 to TRBJ2-7, with 8 bases matching TRBD1. V shed 2 bases and J 4 bases; nucleotides not matched to a gene: 1. In germline, CDR1 is MNHEY, CDR2 SVGAGI. There are 13 residues in the CDR3. The CDR3 region has the DNA TGTGCCAGCAGTTACAGGACAGGGTACGAGCAGTACTTC. The encoded protein is CASSYRTGYEQYF.

This chain connects TRBV19 to TRBJ1-2; 9 bases match TRBD1. CDR3 length equals 14 residues. Germline CDR1 reads LNHDA; CDR2 reads SQIVND (reference sequence). Trimming cost V 5 bases and J 1 base; bases outside gene matches: 2. As DNA, the CDR3 is TGTGCCAGTAGTGTGGACAGGGGTAACTATGGCTACACCTTC. It specifies CASSVDRGNYGYTF.

This clone is a singleton in its sample. The chain is built from TRBV9 and TRBJ1-1; weak D call: TRBD1 (6 bases). The CDR3 consists of 13 residues. V was pared by 3 bases and J by 1 base, with 7 bases between. From germline, CDR1 is SGDLS and CDR2 YYNGEE. The CDR3 loop is CASSEQGNTEAFF. Here the CDR3 DNA reads TGTGCCAGCAGCGAACAGGGGAACACTGAAGCTTTCTTT.

This clone was found a few times. The J gene is TRBJ1-1, the V gene TRBV6-1, with D unresolved. The germline V gene has CDR1 MNHNS and CDR2 SASEGT. This CDR3 has 13 amino acids. V lost 3 bases, J lost 0 bases, and 5 bases lay in between. This CDR3 is CASSDLLNTEAFF. In DNA form, the CDR3 reads TGTGCCAGCAGTGACCTCCTGAACACTGAAGCTTTCTTT.

CDR3 amino acids: CASSREQGLQGANVLTF. In DNA, the CDR3 is TGTGCCAGCAGTCGCGAACAGGGGCTACAGGGGGCCAACGTCCTGACTTTC. This sequence joins TRBV6-6 and TRBJ2-6, with 7 bases fitting TRBD1. This CDR3 region has 17 residues. The V gene end was trimmed by 5 bases and the J gene end by 4 bases; junction bases not matched to a gene: 11. Germline V lookup: CDR1 MNHNY, CDR2 SVGAGI (reference sequence).

This chain joins TRBV18 and TRBJ1-5, with 7 nucleotides matching TRBD1. J was trimmed by 7 bases and V by 2 bases; bases with no gene match: 8. CDR3 length: 15 amino acids. Germline lookup yields CDR1 KGHSH and CDR2 LQKENI. The CDR3: CASSPTGAHDQPQHF. The CDR3 DNA is TGTGCCAGCTCACCAACAGGGGCGCATGACCAGCCCCAGCATTTT.

V is TRBV5-1 and J is TRBJ2-3, with a tentative D call TRBD1 (6 bases). Trimming cost V 2 bases and J 4 bases, with 11 bases left between them. Germline V gives CDR1 SGHRS, CDR2 YFSETQ. The CDR3 is 14 residues long. CDR3 region: CASSFIQGSDTQYF. CDR3 DNA: TGCGCCAGCAGCTTTATCCAGGGGTCAGATACGCAGTATTTT.

The rearrangement links TRBV3-1 (or the pseudogene TRBV3-2) to TRBJ2-7; D unclear. CDR3 length: 17 amino acids. The V and J ends lost 0 bases and 4 bases respectively, with 19 bases between them. Germline CDR1 is LGHDT and CDR2 is YNNKEL (reference sequence). The CDR3: CASSQDSPPSNSYEQYF. The DNA of the CDR3 is TGTGCCAGCAGCCAAGATAGTCCCCCCTCCAACTCATACGAGCAGTACTTC.